The clone carrying this T cell receptor beta chain was found many times. Time point specified: persistent/refractory GD, antithyroid drugs over 5 years with positive TRAb. Making the TCR library involved RNA that had been extracted from PBMCs. The record originates from a study of regulatory T cells in long-lasting Graves disease. This CDR3 is built from 15 residues. V shed 4 bases, J shed 6 bases, and the junction held 11 bases outside the gene matches. Germline assignment: CDR1 DFQATT and CDR2 SNEGSKA (reference sequence). iRepertoire HTBI primers and Arm-PCR of CDR3 regions built TCR beta libraries. MiXCR, run by TCRdb on the multiplex PCR reads, gives a single entry per CDR3 protein. The data hold about 420,000 distinct CDR3 sequences, with roughly a quarter observed a single time.

This receptor was taken from a female donor with Graves disease. The gene calls are TRBV20-1 and TRBJ1-5; TRBD1 agrees at 8 bases. This specimen was peripheral blood mononuclear cells (PBMCs), taken when the disease was refractory, from a patient treated with antithyroid drugs. The chain's CDR3 is CSANLMTGVAQPQHF. For the CDR3, the DNA is TGCAGTGCTAATTTAATGACAGGGGTTGCTCAGCCCCAGCATTTT.